Given below is one TCR beta chain in context. No antigen is known for it. V was pared by 0 bases and J by 1 base, with 12 bases between. The CDR3 length is 16 residues. CDR1 is SGHRS and CDR2 is YFSETQ in the germline V gene. These data belong to a study of T cell responses to AZD1222 COVID-19 vaccine. Repertoires were generated with immunoSEQ multiplex PCR, while TCRdb's copy carries only in-frame clones and drops some. The data contain about 130,000 clones, roughly 90% of them singletons. Study-level findings and limits: In all cases, repertoires were sampled only after the peak T cell response. There were vaccine-associated CD4 TCRs across spike, dominant at 160-218 and 743-854.

This rearrangement joins TRBV5-1 to TRBJ2-3; D might be TRBD1 or TRBD2, each matching 5 bases. The sequencing used peripheral blood, collected on day 0 of AZD1222 vaccination. This receptor was identified in an adult in good health. The CDR3 nucleotides read TGCGCCAGCAGCTTGGAGGGACGGGTCGGCACAGATACGCAGTATTTT. This gives the protein CASSLEGRVGTDTQYF.